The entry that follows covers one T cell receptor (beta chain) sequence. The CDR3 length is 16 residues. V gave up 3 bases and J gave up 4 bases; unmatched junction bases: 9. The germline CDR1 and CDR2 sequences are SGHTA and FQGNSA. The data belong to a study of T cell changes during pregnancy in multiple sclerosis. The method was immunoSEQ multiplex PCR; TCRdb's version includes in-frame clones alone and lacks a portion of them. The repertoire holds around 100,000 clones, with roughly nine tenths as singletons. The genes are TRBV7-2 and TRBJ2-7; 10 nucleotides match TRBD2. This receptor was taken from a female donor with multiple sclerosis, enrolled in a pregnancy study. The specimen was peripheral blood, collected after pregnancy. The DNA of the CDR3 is TGTGCCAGCAGCTTCATACTAGCGGGAAGCTTTTACGAGCAGTACTTC. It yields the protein CASSFILAGSFYEQYF. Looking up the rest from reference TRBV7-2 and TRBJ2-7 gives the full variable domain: GAGVSQSPSNKVTEKGKDVELRCDPISGHTALYWYRQSLGQGLEFLIYFQGNSAPDKSGLPSDRFSAERTGGSVSTLTIQRTQQEDSAVYLCASSFILAGSFYEQYFGPGTRLTVT.